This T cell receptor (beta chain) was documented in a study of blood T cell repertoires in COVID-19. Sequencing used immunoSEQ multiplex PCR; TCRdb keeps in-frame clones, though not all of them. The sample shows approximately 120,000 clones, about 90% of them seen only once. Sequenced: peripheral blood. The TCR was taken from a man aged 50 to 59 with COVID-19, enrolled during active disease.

The CDR3: CASSRRDGGRHEQYF. CDR3 nucleotides: TGTGCCAGCAGCCGCCGGGACGGGGGGCGGCACGAGCAGTACTTC. The J gene is TRBJ2-7, the V gene TRBV13; D might be TRBD2 (7 bases). Germline V gene data show CDR1 as PRHDT and CDR2 as FYEKMQ (reference sequence). CDR3 length: 15 residues. The V and J ends lost 5 bases and 5 bases respectively, with 19 bases between them.